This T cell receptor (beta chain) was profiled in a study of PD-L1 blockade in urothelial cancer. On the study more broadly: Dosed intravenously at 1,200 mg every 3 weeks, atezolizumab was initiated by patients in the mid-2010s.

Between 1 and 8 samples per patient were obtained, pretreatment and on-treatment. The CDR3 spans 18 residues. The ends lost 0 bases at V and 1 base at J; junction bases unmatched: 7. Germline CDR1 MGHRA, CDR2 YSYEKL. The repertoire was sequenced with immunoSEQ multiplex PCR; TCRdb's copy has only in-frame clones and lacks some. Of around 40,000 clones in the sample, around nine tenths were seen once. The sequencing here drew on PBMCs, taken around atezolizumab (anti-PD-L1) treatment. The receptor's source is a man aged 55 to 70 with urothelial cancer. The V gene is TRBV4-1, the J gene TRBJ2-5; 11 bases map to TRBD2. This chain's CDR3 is CASSQDMTLAGGQETQYF. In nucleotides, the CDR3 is TGCGCCAGCAGCCAAGATATGACGCTAGCGGGGGGCCAAGAGACCCAGTACTTC.